This entry features one TCR beta chain sequence. The entry originates in a study of shared T cell receptors in the human thymus. Per germline, CDR1 SGHTS and CDR2 YDEGEE. This CDR3 spans 17 amino acids. Trimming at V came to 0 bases and at J to 3 bases, leaving 7 bases not matched to a gene. Here immunoSEQ multiplex PCR was the method, and the copy in TCRdb shows in-frame clones only, minus some. The sample holds 700,000 or so clones; over 75% are singletons and the top ten take 0.0095% to 0.013%. This same sample was also part of a study on human thymus T cells. As reported in that work: Healthy Finnish infants undergoing corrective surgery for congenital heart defects were the donors. Thymus tissue was removed during corrective cardiac surgery. Related research has reported that thymic repertoires overlap highly among unrelated individuals.

V gene TRBV5-8 combines with J gene TRBJ2-1; 9 positions match TRBD2. Sequenced material: thymocytes. The clonotype originates from a girl in the first two years of life with a congenital heart defect. The CDR3 loop is CASSLVASGANYNEQFF. In DNA, the CDR3 is TGTGCCAGCAGCTTGGTGGCTAGCGGGGCCAACTACAATGAGCAGTTCTTC.